One TCR beta chain is described in this entry. Methods used by the authors: Nucleated cell number was recorded as an estimate derived from reference gene primer amplification. TCRdb's table, derived via immunoSEQ multiplex PCR, lists solely in-frame clones and lacks some. V, J and clone size are taken as reported in that table, and D and trimming were inferred from the DNA itself. This sample carries some 120,000 clones, about 89% of them seen once, and the ten largest clones take 4% to 5%. This record belongs to a study of blood T cell repertoires in COVID-19. This CDR3 region has 11 residues. Trimming left V 4 bases short and J 7 bases short, with 4 bases between. The germline V gene has CDR1 LNHDA and CDR2 SQIVND (reference sequence).

This TCR came from a man in his forties or fifties with acute or convalescent COVID-19. The sequenced material came from peripheral blood. This rearrangement joins TRBV19 to TRBJ2-2; D remains unclear. CDR3 amino acids: CASSTFGELFF. In DNA form, the CDR3 reads TGTGCCAGTAGTACTTTCGGGGAGCTGTTTTTT.